This T cell receptor (beta chain) was sequenced in a study of shared T cell receptors in the human thymus. V dropped 8 bases and J dropped 9 bases, with 17 bases sitting between them. The CDR3 is made up of 12 amino acids. The germline V gene encodes CDR1 MNHNS and CDR2 SASEGT. Assay used: immunoSEQ multiplex PCR; TCRdb lists only in-frame clones, some missing. The sample holds 500,000 to 750,000 clones; around 87% are singletons and the top ten take over 0.008%. This sample was shared with a second study, whose subject was human thymus T cells. That paper notes: Corrective cardiac operations yielded the resected thymus tissue. Related reports documented highly overlapping thymic repertoires among unrelated individuals.

The specimen was thymocytes. The chain employs TRBV6-1 and TRBJ2-7; tentatively, D is TRBD1 (5 bases). The origin of this receptor is a boy less than two years old with a congenital heart defect. Here the CDR3 reads CASGRVQGRQYF. CDR3 sequence (DNA): TGTGCCAGCGGCCGGGTCCAGGGCAGGCAGTACTTC.